These 22 T cell receptor beta chains originate from one sample sequenced in a study of T cell repertoires in cytomegalovirus infection. Using its own MiXCR run on the reads, TCRdb lists one record per CDR3 protein. Among 140,000 to 150,000 distinct CDR3 sequences listed, roughly a third were seen once. Antigen specificity for these receptors is unknown. The input for sequencing was CD8+ T cells from cultured PBMCs, taken from culture after CMV antigen stimulation. Source of these receptors: a human donor in good health (CMV status not recorded). Some clones in this sample may be carry-over from other donors' samples.

This clonotype has only a few counts. This sequence joins TRBV18 and TRBJ2-2; either TRBD1 or TRBD2 may fit D (5 bases each). The CDR3 sequence is 18 residues long. The V and J ends lost 3 bases and 2 bases respectively, with 19 bases between them. Germline CDR1 KGHSH, CDR2 LQKENI. The CDR3 nucleotides read TGTGCCAGCTCACCGGACGGGGCGACATTCCTTAACACCGGGGAGCTGTTTTTT. Protein sequence: CASSPDGATFLNTGELFF.

This clonotype was seen many times. The chain is built from TRBV25-1 and TRBJ2-7; 12 bases align to TRBD1. CDR1 is MGHDK, CDR2 SYGVNS, per germline. This CDR3 spans 15 amino acids. Unmatched junction bases numbered 6, after V lost 2 bases and J lost 7 bases. Here the CDR3 reads CASSEPGQGAEEQYF. CDR3 coding DNA: TGTGCCAGCAGTGAACCGGGACAGGGGGCCGAAGAGCAGTACTTC.

This clonotype was counted a few times. This rearrangement joins TRBV6-5 to TRBJ1-6; D possibly corresponds to TRBD1 (6 bases). From germline, CDR1 is MNHEY and CDR2 SVGAGI. Deletions cut 6 bases from V and 9 bases from J, with 18 bases between. The CDR3 has 15 amino acids. The CDR3 bases are TGTGCCAGCAGATCACACTCAGGGGACGGTTCACCCCTCCACTTT. Translating it yields CASRSHSGDGSPLHF.

The table lists this clonotype with a count of one. The V and J genes are TRBV7-6 and TRBJ2-2; D might be TRBD1 or TRBD2, each matching 5 bases. Germline V gives CDR1 SGHVS, CDR2 FNYEAQ. The V end lost 0 bases, the J end lost 1 base, and 9 bases lay between the germline ends. The CDR3 runs to 16 residues. CDR3 residues: CASSLAGPLNTGELFF. CDR3 coding DNA: TGTGCCAGCAGCTTAGCGGGACCTTTGAACACCGGGGAGCTGTTTTTT.

The chain has TRBV5-4 and TRBJ2-7; D tentatively fits TRBD1 or TRBD2 (5 bases each). This CDR3 spans 15 amino acids. The germline gives CDR1 SGHNT, CDR2 YYREEE (reference sequence). V was trimmed by 4 bases and J by 5 bases, leaving 19 bases between them. This CDR3 is CASSEGTLLNDEQYF. The CDR3 DNA sequence: TGTGCCAGCAGCGAGGGGACCCTTCTGAACGACGAGCAGTACTTC.

This chain uses TRBV12-3 or TRBV12-4 with TRBJ1-1, with D hard to call. Trimming stripped 1 base from V and 3 bases from J, with 9 bases between. The CDR3 loop spans 14 amino acids. CDR3 loop: CASSLVRLDTEAFF. The CDR3, as DNA: TGTGCCAGCAGTTTAGTTCGGTTGGACACTGAAGCTTTCTTT.

This clonotype was counted at least ten times. This rearrangement joins TRBV5-1 to TRBJ2-2; a possible D gene is TRBD1 (6 bases). The germline gives CDR1 SGHRS, CDR2 YFSETQ. The CDR3 runs 14 residues. V was clipped by 4 bases and J by 6 bases, with 13 bases between them. CDR3: CASSGTGNAGELFF. CDR3 nucleotides: TGCGCCAGCAGCGGCACAGGGAATGCCGGGGAGCTGTTTTTT.

This chain joins TRBV10-3 and TRBJ2-7; D is uncertain. Trimming took off 2 bases at V and 9 bases at J, with 14 bases between the two ends. Germline V gene sequence: CDR1 ENHRY, CDR2 SYGVKD. The CDR3 length is 13 residues. The DNA for the CDR3 is TGTGCCATCAGTGAGAAGGACGGGCTTGGGCAGTACTTC. Protein sequence: CAISEKDGLGQYF.

This clonotype came up once. The chain carries TRBV4-1 and TRBJ2-7, with a tentative D call TRBD1 (5 bases). Per germline, CDR1 MGHRA and CDR2 YSYEKL. Trimming removed 5 bases at V and 3 bases at J, with 14 bases between. CDR3 size: 14 residues. The CDR3 DNA sequence: TGCGCCAGCAGCTTCCGGGCAGGGCTCTACGAGCAGTACTTC. Translated: CASSFRAGLYEQYF.

This clonotype appeared many times. The chain joins TRBV28 to TRBJ1-1; no clear D gene. The CDR3 is made up of 13 amino acids. Trimming stripped 10 bases from V and 0 bases from J, with 12 bases between. Germline lookup yields CDR1 MDHEN and CDR2 SYDVKM. DNA for the CDR3: TGTGCCACCTCAAGCGGAATGAACACTGAAGCTTTCTTT. Translation: CATSSGMNTEAFF.

In its sample, this clonotype was seen once. The rearrangement uses TRBV6-6 and TRBJ2-3; D gene unclear. The CDR3 extends over 14 amino acids. Germline CDR1 and CDR2: MNHNY and SVGAGI (reference sequence). Trimming removed 8 bases at V and 1 base at J, with 13 bases between. CDR3 protein: CASAPFRGTDTQYF. The CDR3 region has the DNA TGTGCCAGCGCCCCTTTTCGGGGCACAGATACGCAGTATTTT.

V gene TRBV19 combines with J gene TRBJ1-1; TRBD1 matches 7 bases. Per germline, CDR1 LNHDA and CDR2 SQIVND (reference sequence). The junction had 7 bases not matched to a gene; V was cut back by 5 bases and J by 4 bases. The CDR3 has 14 amino acids. CDR3 region: CASSPGGGFTEAFF. CDR3 nucleotides: TGTGCCAGTAGTCCAGGGGGGGGTTTCACTGAAGCTTTCTTT.

The V and J genes are TRBV7-8 and TRBJ1-1; D ambiguous. V dropped 7 bases and J dropped 1 base, with 10 bases sitting between them. The CDR3 is 13 amino acids. Per germline, CDR1 SGHVS and CDR2 FQNEAQ. The DNA of the CDR3 is TGTGCCAGCAACACACTCACGAACACTGAAGCTTTCTTT. Protein: CASNTLTNTEAFF.

The genes are TRBV29-1 and TRBJ1-2; no firm D call. The CDR3 runs 12 residues. Germline CDR1 and CDR2: SQVTM and ANQGSEA. V lost 7 bases to trimming and J lost 3 bases, with 12 bases between them. The CDR3: CSAWADYYGYTF. As DNA, the CDR3 is TGCAGCGCGTGGGCAGACTACTATGGCTACACCTTC.

V is TRBV5-1 and J is TRBJ1-1, with 7 bases aligning to TRBD1. CDR1 and CDR2 from the germline V gene are SGHRS and YFSETQ. With 2 bases clipped from V and 3 bases from J, the junction kept 10 bases outside the gene matches. The CDR3 loop spans 16 amino acids. The DNA for the CDR3 is TGCGCCAGCAGCTTCTCGGCCTCCGGACAGGACACTGAAGCTTTCTTT. It specifies CASSFSASGQDTEAFF.

The chain has TRBV20-1 and TRBJ1-1; no definite D call. This CDR3 contains 13 residues. Trimming removed 0 bases at V and 1 base at J, with 6 bases between. The germline V gene has CDR1 DFQATT and CDR2 SNEGSKA (reference sequence). CDR3 sequence reads: CSARDPANTEAFF. CDR3 sequence (DNA): TGCAGTGCTAGAGACCCGGCGAACACTGAAGCTTTCTTT.

This clonotype was seen repeatedly, ten times or more. The gene calls are TRBV12-3 or TRBV12-4 and TRBJ2-1; D is ambiguous. Trimming removed 6 bases from V and 9 bases from J, with 9 bases in between. The CDR3 runs to 11 residues. Written as DNA, the CDR3 is TGTGCCAGCAGCCTAGTGGGTGAGCAGTTCTTC. This encodes CASSLVGEQFF.

The chain is built from TRBV19 and TRBJ2-1; TRBD1 aligns across 9 bases. Trimming cost V 6 bases and J 3 bases; bases outside gene matches: 9. Germline V gene lookup returns CDR1 LNHDA and CDR2 SQIVND (reference sequence). CDR3 length equals 16 residues. The CDR3 bases are TGTGCCAGTAGCCACACCGGACAGGGGAGCTACAATGAGCAGTTCTTC. It yields the protein CASSHTGQGSYNEQFF.

The chain employs TRBV12-3 or TRBV12-4 and TRBJ1-2; 11 positions agree with TRBD1. J gave up 4 bases and V 5 bases, and 6 bases lay outside the gene matches. There are 15 residues in the CDR3. The DNA for the CDR3 is TGTGCCAGCAGTCGATGGACAGGGGGCAGCTATGGCTACACCTTC. Protein: CASSRWTGGSYGYTF.

The chain uses TRBV7-6 and TRBJ2-1; tentative D call: TRBD2 (5 bases). CDR3 length: 15 residues. CDR1 is SGHVS and CDR2 is FNYEAQ in the germline V gene. The V and J ends lost 5 bases and 4 bases respectively, with 15 bases between them. The CDR3 protein is CASSHSTGRYNEQFF. CDR3 in DNA: TGTGCCAGCAGCCACTCTACGGGAAGATACAATGAGCAGTTCTTC.

The sample holds one count of this clonotype. The rearrangement links TRBV12-3 or TRBV12-4 to TRBJ2-2; no reliable D call. The CDR3 extends over 14 amino acids. V gave up 6 bases and J gave up 4 bases, with 12 bases separating them. The chain's CDR3 is CASSYLTGTGELFF. As DNA, the CDR3 is TGTGCCAGCAGCTATTTGACGGGCACCGGGGAGCTGTTTTTT.

The rearrangement joins TRBV7-9 to TRBJ2-1; 10 nucleotides align to TRBD2. Germline CDR1 reads SEHNR; CDR2 reads FQNEAQ (reference sequence). Unmatched junction bases numbered 4, after V lost 2 bases and J lost 9 bases. This CDR3 comprises 14 residues. The CDR3 region has the DNA TGTGCCAGCAGCTTAACTAGCGGGACTGGTGAGCAGTTCTTC. Its protein is CASSLTSGTGEQFF.